This entry describes one TCR beta chain. The data derive from a study of blood T cell repertoires in COVID-19. Overall study: Sources were T cells, B-cell-depleted T cells, or PBMCs; the material itself was cDNA or gDNA.

Sequenced by immunoSEQ multiplex PCR; TCRdb stores in-frame clones only, minus some. The sample has roughly 400,000 clones, 85% to 90% seen once; the top ten hold roughly 9.4%. V was shortened by 6 bases and J by 4 bases, with 6 bases between the two germline ends. The CDR3 is made up of 12 amino acids. In germline, CDR1 is MGHRA, CDR2 YSYEKL. The rearrangement uses TRBV4-1 and TRBJ1-4, with a possible D match to TRBD1 (5 bases). Sequencing was done on a sample of PBMCs or T cells enriched from blood (not recorded which). The TCR originated in a woman between 45 and 65 years old who had recovered from COVID-19. The CDR3 protein is CASRQDNEKLFF. DNA of the CDR3: TGCGCCAGCAGACAGGATAATGAAAAACTGTTTTTT.